This T cell receptor beta chain was sequenced for a study of CD8 T cells in ankylosing spondylitis. One entry per CDR3 protein, called by TCRdb with MiXCR from the 5' RACE reads. The sample has 800,000 to 900,000 distinct CDR3 sequences; approximately 10% are singletons. This CDR3 comprises 13 residues. CDR1 is SGHRS, CDR2 YFSETQ, per germline. Notes on the study in general: Reportedly, disease-linked clones are significantly enriched in ankylosing spondylitis patients' matched synovial fluid. Blood from ankylosing spondylitis patients appeared to carry a characteristic roughly 8-variant TCR beta motif.

This clonotype has ten or more counts. Antigen specificity is unknown. The junction differs from germline at one of its ends, possibly a read error. The sequence came from a male donor with ankylosing spondylitis. The sequencing input was blood, either unsorted or a sorted T cell fraction (not recorded which). This chain connects TRBV5-1 to TRBJ2-5; 7 bases map to TRBD1. For the CDR3, the DNA is TGTGCCAGCAGCTTATACAGGGGAGAGACCCAGTACTTC. Residues: CASSLYRGETQYF.